The 10 T cell receptor beta chains below all came from one sample that was sequenced in a study of vaccination effects on CD4 cells after COVID-19 (dated by TCRdb to between 2021 and 2022). Library construction relied on the immunoSEQ multiplex PCR assay. The immuneACCESS repertoire file appears here via TCRdb, limited to in-frame rearrangements. These files lack a portion of the clones; in checked studies, under half of the deficit traces to unresolved V genes, and the cause of the others is not known. The sample yields about 20,000 clones; more than 65% were counted once. The ten largest clones add up to around 9.6% of the sample. No cognate antigen is known for these TCRs. The ViraFEST assay stimulated PBMC with viral peptide pools and then used TCR sequencing to identify antigen-specific CD4+ T cell clonotypes by expansion. After about 10 days of culture, CD4+ T cells were isolated with the EasySep CD4+ T cell isolation kit. Two doses of either the BNT162b2 or the mRNA-1273 mRNA SARS-CoV-2 vaccine were administered to participants.

The specimen comprised CD4+ T cells from PBMCs cultured with HCoV-NL63 spike peptides, sampled after COVID-19 vaccination. The sample's cell subset or site label is to be understood as: HCoV-NL63 spike overlapping peptide pool stimulation. The receptors come from a human donor who received a COVID-19 vaccine.

The CDR3 is CASSSGLAVNPETQYF. The CDR3 nucleotides are TGCGCCAGCAGCTCGGGACTAGCGGTCAATCCAGAGACCCAGTACTTC. The V and J genes are TRBV5-1 and TRBJ2-5, with 11 bases aligning to TRBD2. Per the germline V gene, CDR1 is SGHRS and CDR2 is YFSETQ. V trimming: 3 bases; J trimming: 4 bases; junction bases outside the gene matches: 8. The length of the CDR3 is 16 residues. Complete variable domain (other parts from reference TRBV5-1 and TRBJ2-5): KAGVTQTPRYLIKTRGQQVTLSCSPISGHRSVSWYQQTPGQGLQFLFEYFSETQRNKGNFPGRFSGRQFSNSRSEMNVSTLELGDSALYLCASSSGLAVNPETQYFGPGTRLLVL.

V gene TRBV11-2 combines with J gene TRBJ1-6, with 8 bases identical to TRBD1. Germline CDR1 reads SGHAT; CDR2 reads FQNNGV. J was trimmed by 7 bases and V by 5 bases; bases with no gene match: 13. CDR3 length: 17 amino acids. Here the CDR3 reads CASSQRGRGQWNSPLHF. Here the CDR3 DNA reads TGTGCCAGCAGCCAACGGGGCAGGGGGCAATGGAATTCACCCCTCCACTTT.

The chain employs TRBV7-8 and TRBJ1-5; a weak D match, TRBD1 (5 bases). CDR1 is SGHVS, CDR2 FQNEAQ, per germline. Trimming removed 3 bases from V and 5 bases from J, with 14 bases in between. The CDR3 loop spans 15 amino acids. The CDR3 sequence: CASSLSRGVHQPQHF. The CDR3 bases are TGTGCCAGCAGCTTGTCCCGGGGGGTCCATCAGCCCCAGCATTTT.

The rearrangement links TRBV7-2 to TRBJ1-5; no clear D. The V and J ends lost 2 bases and 9 bases respectively, with 11 bases between them. The germline gives CDR1 SGHTA, CDR2 FQGNSA. This CDR3 is built from 13 residues. The CDR3, as DNA: TGTGCCAGCAGCTTATACTTATCCGGGCCCCAGCATTTT. Translation: CASSLYLSGPQHF.

The genes are TRBV29-1 and TRBJ1-1; D perhaps matches TRBD1 (5 bases). V gave up 6 bases and J gave up 4 bases, with 18 bases separating them. This CDR3 region has 14 residues. Germline CDR1 is SQVTM and CDR2 is ANQGSEA. The CDR3 region has the DNA TGCAGCGTAAAGATGGGGGAAGGAGGCACTGAAGCTTTCTTT. Translating it yields CSVKMGEGGTEAFF.

This rearrangement joins TRBV5-8 to TRBJ2-7; D is ambiguous. The CDR3 is 13 amino acids. Looked up from germline, CDR1 is SGHTS and CDR2 is YDEGEE. V was pared by 1 base and J by 4 bases, with 9 bases between. CDR3 nucleotides: TGTGCCAGCAGCTTGTTCAGCCGATACGAGCAGTACTTC. The encoded protein is CASSLFSRYEQYF.

The chain has TRBV19 and TRBJ2-1; D is uncertain. This CDR3 region has 13 residues. Germline values: CDR1 LNHDA, CDR2 SQIVND (reference sequence). The V end was cut by 5 bases, the J end by 2 bases, with 7 bases between. Here the CDR3 DNA reads TGTGCCAGTAGTCTCTCCGCCTACAATGAGCAGTTCTTC. This codes for CASSLSAYNEQFF.

The chain is built from TRBV6-1 and TRBJ2-3, with 9 bases lining up with TRBD1. The CDR3 runs 15 residues. J was trimmed by 6 bases and V by 1 base; bases with no gene match: 5. Germline CDR1 is MNHNS and CDR2 is SASEGT. The DNA for the CDR3 is TGTGCCAGCAGTGAAGGACAGGGGGGGTTCGATACGCAGTATTTT. This sequence encodes CASSEGQGGFDTQYF.

This clone was seen once. The rearrangement joins TRBV11-3 to TRBJ2-1, with TRBD2 identical over 9 bases. Germline-derived CDR1 and CDR2 are SGHNT and YENEEA. Trimming took 1 base from V and 10 from J; bases not matched to a gene: 8. The CDR3 is made up of 15 amino acids. CDR3 in DNA: TGTGCCAGCAGCTTAGGGGGACTAGCTGGAGGGGAGCAGTTCTTC. Its translation is CASSLGGLAGGEQFF.

This chain links TRBV15 with TRBJ1-2; the D is unclear. V was pared by 0 bases and J by 4 bases, with 12 bases between. The CDR3 has 15 residues. Germline assignment: CDR1 LNHNV and CDR2 YYDKDF (reference sequence). CDR3 protein: CATSRDEGRVYGYTF. In DNA form, the CDR3 reads TGTGCCACCAGCAGAGATGAGGGCCGAGTCTATGGCTACACCTTC.